This entry is about one T cell receptor (beta chain). Its antigen remains unidentified. The study defined stable Graves' hyperthyroidism as no ophthalmopathy progression within 18 months. Exclusion followed for patients with uncontrolled infection, other autoimmune disease, pregnancy or lactation. This sample is drawn from a study of T cells in Graves' hyperthyroidism and ophthalmopathy. Study-level points and caveats: Blood held most thyroid clonotypes expanded above 0.001 frequency.

RNA transcripts were the template for amplifying TCR beta CDR3 regions. Using the HTBI primer set, a first-round RT-PCR was run on the TCR CDR3. Via MiXCR, TCRdb re-called the multiplex PCR reads, giving one row per CDR3 protein. The table lists about 540,000 distinct CDR3 sequences, around 46% of them singletons. Germline V CDR1 and CDR2: DFQATT, SNEGSKA (reference sequence). CDR3 size: 14 residues. Unmatched junction bases numbered 1, after V lost 4 bases and J lost 4 bases. The chain links TRBV20-1 to TRBJ2-5; TRBD2 matches at 15 bases. Input material: peripheral blood or thyroid tissue (not recorded which). This TCR derives from a woman between 18 and 29 years old with Graves' hyperthyroidism. The CDR3 nucleotides read TGCAGTGCTAAGGGACTAGCGGGAGGAGAGACCCAGTACTTC. This codes for CSAKGLAGGETQYF.